A single TCR beta chain is shown here with its context. Per germline, CDR1 LNHDA and CDR2 SQIVND (reference sequence). The CDR3 is 16 amino acids. The J segment lost 8 bases and the V segment lost 4 bases, leaving 5 bases of the junction unmatched. In the study's own analysis: Quantification of nucleated cells was approximated via reference gene primer amplification. The assay was immunoSEQ multiplex PCR, and TCRdb's table has in-frame clones only and misses some. Clonal size and the V and J genes are those of that table, whereas D and trimming came from the DNA. The top ten hold approximately 9.8% of the sample, which has roughly 260,000 clones, 86% seen once. This specimen belongs to a study of blood T cell repertoires in COVID-19. Study context: Samples came from the United States, Italy and Spain, spanning acute and convalescent COVID-19.

This chain links TRBV19 with TRBJ2-2, with 15 bases fitting TRBD2. Sequencing was done on a sample of peripheral blood. This TCR was recovered from a man in his forties who had recovered from COVID-19. CDR3 sequence (DNA): TGTGCCAGTAGTACCGGACTAGCGGGGGGGCGTGGGGAGCTGTTTTTT. It translates to CASSTGLAGGRGELFF.